Below are 29 T cell receptor beta chains sequenced from a single sample in a study of blood T cell repertoires in COVID-19. The protocol was immunoSEQ multiplex PCR, while the TCRdb copy is restricted to in-frame clones and leaves out a portion. The table shows some 170,000 clones, with around 80% occurring only once. The sequenced material came from PBMCs or T cells enriched from blood (not recorded which). These receptors were collected from a man aged 35 to 55 who had recovered from COVID-19.

The chain carries TRBV6-5 and TRBJ2-5; D possibly corresponds to TRBD1 (6 bases). Trimming left V 6 bases short and J 5 bases short, with 13 bases between. The length of the CDR3 is 13 residues. CDR1 MNHEY and CDR2 SVGAGI come from the germline V gene. CDR3 sequence: CASSVGHEETQYF. In DNA form, the CDR3 reads TGTGCCAGCAGCGTGGGACATGAGGAGACCCAGTACTTC.

J is TRBJ1-2 and V is TRBV21-1; TRBD1 was called by the table and not checked on the DNA. TRBV21-1 is a pseudogene. This CDR3 contains 13 residues. CDR3 nucleotides: TGTGCCAGCAGCAAAGGGACAGGGTTTGGCTACACCTTC. This codes for CASSKGTGFGYTF.

The chain links TRBV9 to TRBJ2-5, with 9 nucleotides matching TRBD2. The CDR3 length is 16 residues. Unmatched junction bases numbered 8, after V lost 0 bases and J lost 5 bases. Per the germline V gene, CDR1 is SGDLS and CDR2 is YYNGEE. CDR3 bases: TGTGCCAGCAGCGTAGAAGAGCGGGGGGCCCGGGAGACCCAGTACTTC. Translation: CASSVEERGARETQYF.

The rearrangement joins TRBV6-6 to TRBJ1-1; 7 bases match TRBD1. V gave up 0 bases and J gave up 8 bases; unmatched junction bases: 6. The CDR3 consists of 14 residues. Germline V gene lookup returns CDR1 MNHNY and CDR2 SVGAGI (reference sequence). The DNA for the CDR3 is TGTGCCAGCAGTTACTCGTGGGACAGCACGGAAGCTTTCTTT. Its translation: CASSYSWDSTEAFF.

CDR3 in DNA: TGTGCCAGCAGCTTGGGCCGGGGGAGCCCGGGAGAGACCCAGTACTTC. Amino acid sequence: CASSLGRGSPGETQYF. V is TRBV11-2 and J is TRBJ2-5, with D perhaps matching TRBD2 (6 bases). The CDR3 length is 16 residues. The V gene lost 3 bases and the J gene lost 4 bases, with 18 bases spanning the gap. CDR1 is SGHAT, CDR2 FQNNGV, per germline. The full variable domain, its missing parts supplied by reference TRBV11-2 and TRBJ2-5, is EAGVAQSPRYKIIEKRQSVAFWCNPISGHATLYWYQQILGQGPKLLIQFQNNGVVDDSQLPKDRFSAERLKGVDSTLKIQPAKLEDSAVYLCASSLGRGSPGETQYFGPGTRLLVL.

This chain uses TRBV6-2 or TRBV6-3 with TRBJ2-1; D uncertain. The length of the CDR3 is 14 residues. Germline lookup yields CDR1 MNHEY and CDR2 SVGEGT. V was shortened by 4 bases and J by 8 bases, with 15 bases between the two germline ends. Here the CDR3 reads CASSWSPGRHEQFF. The CDR3 region has the DNA TGTGCCAGCAGTTGGTCCCCGGGTCGGCATGAGCAGTTCTTC.

Worth noting for this clone: An end of the junction differs from the germline gene, which may be a read error. This chain uses TRBV5-5 with TRBJ2-1; 11 nucleotides agree with TRBD1. Germline CDR1 reads SGHKS; CDR2 reads YYEKEE (reference sequence). There are 16 residues in the CDR3. The CDR3 nucleotides read TGTGCCAGCAGCCCTGGACAGGGGGCCACCTACAATAAGCAGTTCTTC. Amino acids: CASSPGQGATYNKQFF.

This chain connects TRBV13 to TRBJ1-3, with D hard to call. The CDR3 totals 15 residues. Trimming cost V 0 bases and J 0 bases, with 6 bases left between them. In germline, CDR1 is PRHDT, CDR2 FYEKMQ (reference sequence). The CDR3 spells CASSLGRSSGNTIYF. CDR3 DNA sequence: TGTGCCAGCAGCTTAGGCCGGAGCTCTGGAAACACCATATATTTT.

V and J are TRBV5-6 and TRBJ1-3, with D possibly TRBD1 on 5 matching bases. The CDR3 totals 16 residues. Germline CDR1 SGHDT, CDR2 YYEEEE. V was clipped by 0 bases and J by 4 bases, with 14 bases between them. The CDR3 DNA is TGTGCCAGCAGCTTGGTAACGACAGTGTACGGAAACACCATATATTTT. Amino acid sequence: CASSLVTTVYGNTIYF. The complete variable domain, with remaining parts taken from reference TRBV5-6 and TRBJ1-3, reads DAGVTQSPTHLIKTRGQQVTLRCSPKSGHDTVSWYQQALGQGPQFIFQYYEEEERQRGNFPDRFSGHQFPNYSSELNVNALLLGDSALYLCASSLVTTVYGNTIYFGEGSWLTVV.

This clone showed up just a few times. The chain is built from TRBV7-3 and TRBJ1-1, with TRBD1 matching 12 bases. The germline CDR1 and CDR2 sequences are SGHTA and FQGTGA. The trim removed 5 bases at V and 11 bases at J, leaving 9 bases unmatched. This CDR3 is built from 14 residues. The CDR3 is CASSPGTGGGGAFF. In nucleotides, the CDR3 is TGTGCCAGCAGCCCTGGGACAGGGGGCGGAGGGGCTTTCTTT.

The chain is built from TRBV9 and TRBJ1-5, with D possibly being TRBD1 (6 bases). V dropped 3 bases and J dropped 1 base, with 8 bases sitting between them. Germline assignment: CDR1 SGDLS and CDR2 YYNGEE. The CDR3 spans 14 residues. The CDR3 is CASSEGDSNQPQHF. The DNA for the CDR3 is TGTGCCAGCAGCGAGGGGGACAGCAATCAGCCCCAGCATTTT.

The chain joins TRBV7-2 to TRBJ2-1, with TRBD1 matching over 11 bases. CDR1 and CDR2 from the germline V gene are SGHTA and FQGNSA. The CDR3 is made up of 14 amino acids. With 5 bases clipped from V and 7 bases from J, the junction kept 4 bases outside the gene matches. CDR3 nucleotide sequence: TGTGCCAGCAGCCGGACAGGGGGCAGGAATGAGCAGTTCTTC. Translation gives CASSRTGGRNEQFF.

The V gene is TRBV6-5, the J gene TRBJ2-3; TRBD1 aligns across 7 bases. CDR1 and CDR2 from the germline V gene are MNHEY and SVGAGI. This CDR3 spans 14 amino acids. Trimming cost V 2 bases and J 4 bases; bases outside gene matches: 3. The CDR3 here is CASSYGTVADTQYF. The CDR3 bases are TGTGCCAGCAGTTACGGGACAGTGGCAGATACGCAGTATTTT.

V and J are TRBV5-1 and TRBJ1-1, with 8 bases lining up with TRBD1. Trimming cost V 3 bases and J 1 base; bases outside gene matches: 2. Germline lookup yields CDR1 SGHRS and CDR2 YFSETQ. The CDR3 extends over 14 amino acids. Written as DNA, the CDR3 is TGCGCCAGCAGCTACGACAGGGGGAACACTGAAGCTTTCTTT. It translates to CASSYDRGNTEAFF.

This clone has only a few counts. This chain joins TRBV4-1 and TRBJ1-3; the D gene is possibly TRBD1 (5 bases). CDR3 length: 15 amino acids. CDR1 MGHRA and CDR2 YSYEKL come from the germline V gene. V was cut by 6 bases and J by 0 bases, with 12 bases left in between. CDR3: CASRYDSFSGNTIYF. In DNA form, the CDR3 reads TGCGCCAGCAGGTACGACAGCTTCTCTGGAAACACCATATATTTT.

This sequence joins TRBV24-1 and TRBJ1-2; D might be TRBD1 (5 bases). CDR3 size: 13 residues. V dropped 3 bases and J dropped 6 bases, with 10 bases sitting between them. CDR1 and CDR2 (germline): KGHDR, SFDVKD. CDR3 coding DNA: TGTGCCACCAGTGATGGGGCAGGGCATGGCTACACCTTC. Amino acid sequence: CATSDGAGHGYTF.

The chain uses TRBV30 and TRBJ2-5; TRBD1 agrees at 7 bases. Germline V gives CDR1 GTSNPN, CDR2 SVGIG (reference sequence). The CDR3 loop spans 15 amino acids. V lost 2 bases to trimming and J lost 5 bases; unmatched junction nucleotides: 11. CDR3 residues: CAWSRPGQFGETQYF. DNA for the CDR3: TGTGCCTGGAGTAGACCGGGACAGTTCGGGGAGACCCAGTACTTC.

The sample holds a few counts of this clone. This chain links TRBV10-2 with TRBJ2-2, with 7 bases that match TRBD1. CDR1 and CDR2 from the germline V gene are WSHSY and SAAADI. V shed 5 bases, J shed 9 bases, and the junction held 6 bases outside the gene matches. The CDR3 covers 13 residues. The CDR3 loop is CASSSRGWWELFF. In nucleotides, the CDR3 is TGCGCCAGCAGTAGCAGGGGGTGGTGGGAGCTGTTTTTT.

The rearrangement uses TRBV5-4 and TRBJ2-5, with D tentatively TRBD1 (7 bases). CDR1 is SGHNT and CDR2 is YYREEE in the germline V gene (reference sequence). The V end was cut by 0 bases, the J end by 1 base, with 10 bases between. The CDR3 totals 15 residues. This CDR3 reads CASSLGRGRQETQYF. Written as DNA, the CDR3 is TGTGCCAGCAGCTTGGGGAGGGGGCGCCAAGAGACCCAGTACTTC.

The genes are TRBV4-1 and TRBJ1-3; D gene uncertain. Germline V lookup: CDR1 MGHRA, CDR2 YSYEKL. V was clipped by 1 base and J by 0 bases, with 13 bases between them. The CDR3 extends over 17 amino acids. CDR3 coding DNA: TGCGCCAGCAGCCAAGGCCTTATAGTAAGCTCTGGAAACACCATATATTTT. Encoded protein: CASSQGLIVSSGNTIYF.

The CDR3 DNA reads TGCGCCAGCAGCTCTTTAGCGGGGGAAGGCACAGATACGCAGTATTTT. Amino acid sequence: CASSSLAGEGTDTQYF. This sequence joins TRBV5-1 and TRBJ2-3; 9 bases match TRBD2. V dropped 3 bases and J dropped 1; count of bases not matched to a gene: 6. In germline, CDR1 is SGHRS, CDR2 YFSETQ. This CDR3 spans 16 amino acids. The whole variable domain, filled in from reference TRBV5-1 and TRBJ2-3, reads KAGVTQTPRYLIKTRGQQVTLSCSPISGHRSVSWYQQTPGQGLQFLFEYFSETQRNKGNFPGRFSGRQFSNSRSEMNVSTLELGDSALYLCASSSLAGEGTDTQYFGPGTRLTVL.

The gene calls are TRBV27 and TRBJ1-6; D remains unclear. Germline V CDR1 and CDR2: MNHEY, SMNVEV (reference sequence). V shed 6 bases and J shed 0 bases, with 24 bases lying between them. This CDR3 contains 20 residues. The CDR3 is CASSRNNGGSIFSYNSPLHF. CDR3 coding DNA: TGTGCCAGCAGCCGAAATAATGGCGGATCGATTTTCTCCTATAATTCACCCCTCCACTTT.

Many counts were recorded for this clone. The V and J genes are TRBV5-4 and TRBJ2-2; the D is unclear. The V gene lost 4 bases and the J gene lost 2 bases, with 12 bases spanning the gap. The CDR3 loop spans 15 amino acids. Germline V gene sequence: CDR1 SGHNT, CDR2 YYREEE (reference sequence). This chain's CDR3 is CASSPGGSNTGELFF. The CDR3 coding sequence is TGTGCCAGCAGCCCTGGCGGCAGCAACACCGGGGAGCTGTTTTTT.

This chain links TRBV24-1 with TRBJ2-2; 7 positions match TRBD1. CDR1 is KGHDR, CDR2 SFDVKD, per germline. The V segment lost 3 bases and the J segment 0 bases; nucleotides outside the gene matches: 9. The CDR3 is 18 residues long. CDR3 protein: CATSDPRWTGTNTGELFF. CDR3 DNA: TGTGCCACCAGTGATCCTCGATGGACAGGTACGAACACCGGGGAGCTGTTTTTT.

This rearrangement joins TRBV19 to TRBJ1-1, with D perhaps matching TRBD1 (6 bases). Germline CDR1 reads LNHDA; CDR2 reads SQIVND (reference sequence). V was cut by 5 bases and J by 7 bases, with 11 bases left in between. The CDR3 length is 12 residues. CDR3 sequence (DNA): TGTGCCAGTAGTCCCCAACAGGGTGAAGCTTTCTTT. Translation gives CASSPQQGEAFF.

The J gene is TRBJ2-7, the V gene TRBV7-9; D unresolved. The V gene's germline CDR1 is SEHNR and CDR2 FQNEAQ (reference sequence). The CDR3 totals 14 residues. The ends were cut back, 5 bases at V and 0 bases at J, with 11 bases in the middle. The chain's CDR3 is CASSPQPSSYEQYF. The CDR3 coding sequence is TGTGCCAGCAGCCCACAACCCAGCTCCTACGAGCAGTACTTC.

The chain combines TRBV3-1 (or the pseudogene TRBV3-2) with TRBJ1-4; TRBD1 matches at 8 bases. V gave up 4 bases and J gave up 1 base; unmatched junction bases: 2. In germline, CDR1 is LGHDT, CDR2 YNNKEL (reference sequence). This CDR3 has 15 residues. CDR3 DNA: TGTGCCAGCAGCCCCAGGGGGCGAACTAATGAAAAACTGTTTTTT. This encodes CASSPRGRTNEKLFF.

The CDR3 DNA reads as TGTGCCAGCAGCTCTCCGTCTGGAAACACCATATATTTT. Protein product: CASSSPSGNTIYF. This chain links TRBV9 with TRBJ1-3; unclear D gene. The CDR3 runs to 13 residues. Per the germline V gene, CDR1 is SGDLS and CDR2 is YYNGEE. V shed 4 bases and J shed 1 base, with 6 bases lying between them.

This clone was counted a single time. This sequence joins TRBV5-4 and TRBJ1-6; 8 bases are a match to TRBD1. Per germline, CDR1 SGHNT and CDR2 YYREEE (reference sequence). This CDR3 has 16 amino acids. J was trimmed by 5 bases and V by 5 bases; bases with no gene match: 9. The DNA of the CDR3 is TGTGCCAGCAGTTTCGGACAGGGCCAGAATAATTCACCCCTCCACTTT. This gives the protein CASSFGQGQNNSPLHF.